The 29 T cell receptor beta chains listed next were all sequenced from one sample in a study of blood T cell repertoires in COVID-19. The data were produced by immunoSEQ multiplex PCR, yet TCRdb's version contains in-frame clones alone and is incomplete. The sample has more than 100,000 clones, 88% seen once. The specimen sequenced was peripheral blood. These receptors were obtained from a woman aged 45 to 65 with active or convalescent COVID-19.

The chain links TRBV19 to TRBJ2-1; D call uncertain. CDR3 length equals 14 residues. Trimming took off 1 base at V and 5 bases at J, with 9 bases between the two ends. Germline lookup yields CDR1 LNHDA and CDR2 SQIVND (reference sequence). CDR3 in DNA: TGTGCCAGTAGTATAGGTGGAGATCACAATGAGCAGTTCTTC. Translated: CASSIGGDHNEQFF.

The chain uses TRBV3-1 (or the pseudogene TRBV3-2) and TRBJ2-3, with 12 nucleotides matching TRBD2. The germline CDR1 and CDR2 sequences are LGHDT and YNNKEL (reference sequence). The CDR3 has 17 residues. V gave up 2 bases and J gave up 1 base; unmatched junction bases: 4. The CDR3 reads CASSQRLAGVGTDTQYF. The CDR3 nucleotides read TGTGCCAGCAGCCAACGACTAGCGGGAGTCGGCACAGATACGCAGTATTTT.

This chain connects TRBV7-2 to TRBJ2-1, with D tentatively TRBD2 (5 bases). The V gene's germline CDR1 is SGHTA and CDR2 FQGNSA. V shed 5 bases and J shed 7 bases, with 12 bases lying between them. This CDR3 spans 13 amino acids. Here the CDR3 DNA reads TGTGCCAGCAGCCGACTAATAGGTAATGAGCAGTTCTTC. This encodes CASSRLIGNEQFF.

This sequence joins TRBV6-5 and TRBJ2-7, with 9 bases aligning to TRBD1. Losses at the gene ends were 9 bases for V and 2 bases for J; bases not matched to a gene: 5. Germline CDR1 MNHEY, CDR2 SVGAGI. The CDR3 loop spans 13 amino acids. The CDR3 region is CASRDRDPYEQYF. DNA for the CDR3: TGTGCCAGTAGGGACAGGGATCCCTACGAGCAGTACTTC.

V usage is TRBV6-2 or TRBV6-3 and J usage is TRBJ1-1; D is unclear. Germline-derived CDR1 and CDR2 are MNHEY and SVGEGT. The CDR3 is 17 residues long. Trimming pared 5 bases from V and 0 bases from J, leaving 19 bases between. The CDR3, as DNA: TGTGCCAGCAGTCCCATTCCTTCCAGGCGCATGAACACTGAAGCTTTCTTT. Its translation is CASSPIPSRRMNTEAFF.

V gene TRBV9 combines with J gene TRBJ2-7, with D possibly TRBD1 on 6 matching bases. V lost 0 bases, J lost 4 bases, and 23 bases lay in between. Germline V gene sequence: CDR1 SGDLS, CDR2 YYNGEE. The CDR3 totals 18 residues. The CDR3 DNA is TGTGCCAGCAGCGTAGCTGGCTCCTCGGGGCAGGGGCCATACGAGCAGTACTTC. Residues: CASSVAGSSGQGPYEQYF. Supplemented by reference TRBV9 and TRBJ2-7, the full variable domain reads DSGVTQTPKHLITATGQRVTLRCSPRSGDLSVYWYQQSLDQGLQFLIQYYNGEERAKGNILERFSAQQFPDLHSELNLSSLELGDSALYFCASSVAGSSGQGPYEQYFGPGTRLTVT.

This chain uses TRBV11-3 with TRBJ2-3; 11 bases line up with TRBD1. V lost 4 bases, J lost 4 bases, and 7 bases stayed unmatched. Germline V gene sequence: CDR1 SGHNT, CDR2 YENEEA. The CDR3 spans 16 residues. CDR3: CASSSGQGVIADTQYF. CDR3 DNA sequence: TGTGCCAGCAGCTCGGGACAGGGGGTGATCGCAGATACGCAGTATTTT.

The chain carries TRBV28 and TRBJ1-2; 12 bases align to TRBD1. Germline-derived CDR1 and CDR2 are MDHEN and SYDVKM. The CDR3 contains 15 residues. The junction had 5 bases not matched to a gene; V was cut back by 2 bases and J by 7 bases. The CDR3 protein is CASSLPGTGGSGYTF. The CDR3 nucleotides are TGTGCCAGCAGTTTACCCGGGACAGGGGGCTCTGGCTACACCTTC.

This sequence joins TRBV6-2 or TRBV6-3 and TRBJ1-2; D call uncertain. CDR3 size: 14 residues. The V and J ends lost 5 bases and 3 bases respectively, with 13 bases between them. Looked up from germline, CDR1 is MNHEY and CDR2 is SVGEGT. The CDR3 DNA reads as TGTGCCAGCAGTCTCCTAGGCGACTACTATGGCTACACCTTC. Amino acid sequence: CASSLLGDYYGYTF.

The J gene is TRBJ2-3, the V gene TRBV12-3 or TRBV12-4, with D hard to call. The CDR3 is 12 amino acids. V lost 10 bases to trimming and J lost 3 bases, with 11 bases between them. The chain's CDR3 is CATQEGTDTQYF. The CDR3 DNA reads as TGTGCCACCCAGGAAGGAACAGATACGCAGTATTTT.

The V and J genes are TRBV19 and TRBJ1-4; D is possibly TRBD1 (5 bases). The CDR3 is 21 amino acids. Germline values: CDR1 LNHDA, CDR2 SQIVND (reference sequence). Trimming shortened V by 0 bases and J by 8 bases, and 31 bases separated the two germline ends. CDR3 loop: CASSIDPRAAFGPPPLEKLFF. The DNA for the CDR3 is TGTGCCAGTAGTATAGATCCCAGGGCCGCCTTTGGGCCGCCGCCTCTGGAAAAACTGTTTTTT.

The chain is built from TRBV2 and TRBJ1-5; D is undetermined. This CDR3 has 12 residues. CDR1 is SNHLY, CDR2 FYNNEI, per germline. V lost 8 bases and J lost 1, with 6 bases in between. The CDR3 loop reads CASAGSNQPQHF. CDR3 DNA: TGTGCCAGCGCGGGAAGCAATCAGCCCCAGCATTTT.

The chain combines TRBV19 with TRBJ1-2; 12 nucleotides align to TRBD1. CDR1 LNHDA and CDR2 SQIVND come from the germline V gene (reference sequence). The CDR3 totals 16 residues. Trimming removed 5 bases from V and 8 bases from J; junction bases left unmatched: 12. CDR3 nucleotides: TGTGCCAGTAGTTCCGGGACAGGGGGCGATAATGTGGGCTACACCTTC. Its protein product is CASSSGTGGDNVGYTF.

This sequence joins TRBV25-1 and TRBJ1-4; D is possibly TRBD1 (6 bases). The V end lost 2 bases, the J end lost 8 bases, and 15 bases lay between the germline ends. This CDR3 has 15 amino acids. Germline assignment: CDR1 MGHDK and CDR2 SYGVNS. DNA of the CDR3: TGTGCCAGCAGTGAACTGACAGGCCTAGCCGAAAAACTGTTTTTT. Amino acid sequence: CASSELTGLAEKLFF.

V is TRBV19 and J is TRBJ1-5; tentative D call: TRBD1 (5 bases). This CDR3 has 13 amino acids. V lost 8 bases, J lost 1 base, and 9 bases lay in between. Germline V CDR1 and CDR2: LNHDA, SQIVND (reference sequence). The CDR3 region is CASSQGSNQPQHF. As DNA, the CDR3 is TGTGCCAGTTCCCAGGGCAGCAATCAGCCCCAGCATTTT.

The rearrangement uses TRBV19 and TRBJ1-2, with 9 bases that match TRBD1. Germline CDR1 and CDR2: LNHDA and SQIVND (reference sequence). The trim removed 2 bases at V and 4 bases at J, leaving 8 bases unmatched. The CDR3 loop spans 16 amino acids. CDR3 amino acids: CASSIISGQGIYGYTF. In nucleotides, the CDR3 is TGTGCCAGTAGTATAATTTCCGGACAGGGGATCTATGGCTACACCTTC. The full variable domain, in which reference TRBV19 and TRBJ1-2 provide the parts outside the CDR3, is DGGITQSPKYLFRKEGQNVTLSCEQNLNHDAMYWYRQDPGQGLRLIYYSQIVNDFQKGDIAEGYSVSREKKESFPLTVTSAQKNPTAFYLCASSIISGQGIYGYTFGSGTRLTVV.

With regard to this clone: The sample holds other DNA sequences that translate to the same CDR3. The rearrangement uses TRBV7-2 and TRBJ2-7, with D perhaps TRBD1 (6 bases). The CDR3 is 13 residues long. V lost 5 bases and J lost 0, with 8 bases in between. Germline CDR1 SGHTA, CDR2 FQGNSA. The CDR3 is CASSPRGSYEQYF. The CDR3 bases are TGTGCCAGCAGCCCCAGGGGCTCCTACGAGCAGTACTTC.

This chain's CDR3 is CASSTYREGAGELFF. As DNA, the CDR3 is TGTGCCAGCAGTACCTATAGAGAGGGTGCCGGGGAGCTGTTTTTT. This chain uses TRBV6-5 with TRBJ2-2; a weak D match, TRBD2 (5 bases). V was pared by 5 bases and J by 6 bases, with 16 bases between. From germline, CDR1 is MNHEY and CDR2 SVGAGI. The CDR3 totals 15 residues.

The gene calls are TRBV9 and TRBJ1-2, with a weak D call TRBD1 (6 bases). The CDR3 totals 12 residues. From germline, CDR1 is SGDLS and CDR2 YYNGEE. V was pared by 4 bases and J by 8 bases, with 12 bases between. CDR3 loop: CASSLQGKGYTF. The CDR3 DNA follows: TGTGCCAGCAGCCTACAGGGAAAAGGCTACACCTTC.

CDR3 amino acids: CASSTEFQDTQYF. CDR3 in DNA: TGTGCCAGCAGTACAGAGTTTCAAGATACGCAGTATTTT. The J gene is TRBJ2-3, the V gene TRBV2, with unresolved D. Germline CDR1 is SNHLY and CDR2 is FYNNEI. This CDR3 comprises 13 residues. V dropped 5 bases and J dropped 5 bases, with 11 bases sitting between them.

The gene calls are TRBV2 and TRBJ2-7; 8 bases agree with TRBD2. Per germline, CDR1 SNHLY and CDR2 FYNNEI. The CDR3 loop spans 15 amino acids. Unmatched junction bases numbered 9, after V lost 2 bases and J lost 6 bases. CDR3 bases: TGTGCCAGCAGTGAAATCTTGGGACTAGGAGGCGAGCAGTACTTC. This codes for CASSEILGLGGEQYF.

This clone was detected only a few times. V gene TRBV10-3 combines with J gene TRBJ1-3; D is undetermined. There are 15 residues in the CDR3. The V gene lost 7 bases and the J gene lost 0 bases, with 13 bases spanning the gap. From germline, CDR1 is ENHRY and CDR2 SYGVKD. CDR3 loop: CAITSDGVSGNTIYF. In DNA, the CDR3 is TGTGCCATCACCTCGGACGGGGTCTCTGGAAACACCATATATTTT.

The V gene is TRBV9, the J gene TRBJ1-3; the D is unclear. The CDR3 length is 17 residues. Deletions cut 3 bases from V and 3 bases from J, with 19 bases between. Germline lookup yields CDR1 SGDLS and CDR2 YYNGEE. The CDR3 bases are TGTGCCAGCAGCGCCCACATCCCGGGGATTGTTGGAAACACCATATATTTT. Protein: CASSAHIPGIVGNTIYF.

This clone was observed a single time. The chain couples TRBV6-1 to TRBJ1-5; no reliable D call. V lost 3 bases, J lost 9 bases, and 12 bases lay in between. Looked up from germline, CDR1 is MNHNS and CDR2 is SASEGT. The CDR3 is made up of 13 amino acids. The CDR3 spells CASSESIPGPQHF. CDR3 DNA: TGTGCCAGCAGTGAGTCCATTCCGGGGCCCCAGCATTTT.

This chain links TRBV4-2 with TRBJ2-1, with D maybe TRBD2 (5 bases). The CDR3 totals 17 residues. The germline CDR1 and CDR2 sequences are LGHNA and YNFKEQ. Trimming removed 0 bases from V and 7 bases from J, with 19 bases in between. DNA of the CDR3: TGTGCCAGCAGCCAAGATGAACGGACTGGAGTTGGGAATGAGCAGTTCTTC. Translated, it gives CASSQDERTGVGNEQFF.

Here the CDR3 reads CASIEENTGELFF. CDR3 sequence (DNA): TGTGCCAGCATAGAAGAGAACACCGGGGAGCTGTTTTTT. The chain links TRBV6-5 to TRBJ2-2, with D uncertain. Per germline, CDR1 MNHEY and CDR2 SVGAGI. The V gene lost 7 bases and the J gene lost 1 base, with 7 bases spanning the gap. The CDR3 consists of 13 residues.

The CDR3: CASAHDRETEAFF. The DNA of the CDR3 is TGTGCCAGTGCTCACGACAGGGAAACTGAAGCTTTCTTT. J is TRBJ1-1 and V is TRBV19, with 7 bases lining up with TRBD1. The CDR3 covers 13 residues. CDR1 is LNHDA, CDR2 SQIVND, per germline (reference sequence). J gave up 5 bases and V 8 bases, and 8 bases lay outside the gene matches.

The chain links TRBV15 to TRBJ2-4; D possibly corresponds to TRBD2 (5 bases). CDR1 is LNHNV and CDR2 is YYDKDF in the germline V gene (reference sequence). The CDR3 spans 11 residues. Trimming cost V 5 bases and J 7 bases, with 6 bases left between them. CDR3 region: CATSLANIQYF. The CDR3 nucleotides are TGTGCCACCAGCCTAGCTAACATTCAGTACTTC.

This CDR3 is CATRQGYYEQYF. In DNA, the CDR3 is TGTGCCACCCGACAGGGATATTACGAGCAGTACTTC. V is TRBV15 and J is TRBJ2-7; 7 positions match TRBD1. The CDR3 sequence is 12 residues long. CDR1 and CDR2 (germline): LNHNV, YYDKDF (reference sequence). The V and J ends lost 8 bases and 4 bases, in that order; junction bases with no gene match: 5.